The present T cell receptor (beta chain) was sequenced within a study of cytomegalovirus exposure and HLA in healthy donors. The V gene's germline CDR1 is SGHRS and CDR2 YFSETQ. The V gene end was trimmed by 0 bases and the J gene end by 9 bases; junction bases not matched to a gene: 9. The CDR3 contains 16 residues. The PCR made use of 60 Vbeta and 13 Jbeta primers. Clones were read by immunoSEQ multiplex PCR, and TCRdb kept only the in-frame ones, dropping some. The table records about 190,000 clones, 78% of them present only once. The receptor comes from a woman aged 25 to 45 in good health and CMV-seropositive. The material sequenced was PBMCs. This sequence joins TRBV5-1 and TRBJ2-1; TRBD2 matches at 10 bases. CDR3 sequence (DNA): TGCGCCAGCAGCTTGGGCGCTAGCGGGAGAAAGGGTGAGCAGTTCTTC. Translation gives CASSLGASGRKGEQFF.